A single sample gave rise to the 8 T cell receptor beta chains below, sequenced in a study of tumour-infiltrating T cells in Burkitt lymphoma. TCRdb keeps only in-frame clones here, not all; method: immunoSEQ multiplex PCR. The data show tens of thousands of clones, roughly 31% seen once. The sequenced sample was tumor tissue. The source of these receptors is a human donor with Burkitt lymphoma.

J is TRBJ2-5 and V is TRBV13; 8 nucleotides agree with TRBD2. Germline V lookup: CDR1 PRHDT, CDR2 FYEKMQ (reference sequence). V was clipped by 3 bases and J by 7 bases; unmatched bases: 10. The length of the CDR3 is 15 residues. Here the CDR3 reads CASSFGGGPDGTQYF. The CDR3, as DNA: TGTGCCAGCAGCTTCGGCGGGGGGCCCGACGGGACCCAGTACTTC.

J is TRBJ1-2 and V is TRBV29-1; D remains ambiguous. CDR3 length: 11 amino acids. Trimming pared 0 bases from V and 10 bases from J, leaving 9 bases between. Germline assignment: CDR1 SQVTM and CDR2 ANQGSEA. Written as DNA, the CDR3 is TGCAGCGTTGAAGAGTGGAAAGACTACACCTTC. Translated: CSVEEWKDYTF. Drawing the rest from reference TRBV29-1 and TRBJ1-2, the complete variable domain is SAVISQKPSRDICQRGTSLTIQCQVDSQVTMMFWYRQQPGQSLTLIATANQGSEATYESGFVIDKFPISRPNLTFSTLTVSNMSPEDSSIYLCSVEEWKDYTFGSGTRLTVV.

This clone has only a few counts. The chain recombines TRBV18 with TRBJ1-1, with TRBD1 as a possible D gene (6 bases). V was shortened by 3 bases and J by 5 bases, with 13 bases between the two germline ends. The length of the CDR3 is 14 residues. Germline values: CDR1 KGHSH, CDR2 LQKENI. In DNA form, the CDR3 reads TGTGCCAGCTCACCCAGGGGTCCAAGGACTGAAGCTTTCTTT. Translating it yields CASSPRGPRTEAFF.

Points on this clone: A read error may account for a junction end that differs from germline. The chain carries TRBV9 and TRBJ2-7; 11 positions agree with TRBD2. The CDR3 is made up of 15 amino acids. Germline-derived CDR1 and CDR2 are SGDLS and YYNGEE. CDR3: CASSVGWASGGPLFF. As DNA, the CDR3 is TGTGCCAGCAGCGTAGGATGGGCTAGCGGGGGGCCCTTGTTCTTC.

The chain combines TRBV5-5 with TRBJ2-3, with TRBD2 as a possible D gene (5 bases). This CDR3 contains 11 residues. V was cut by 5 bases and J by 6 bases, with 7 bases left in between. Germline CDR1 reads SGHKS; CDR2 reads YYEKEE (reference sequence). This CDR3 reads CASRGGDTQYF. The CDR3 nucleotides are TGTGCCAGCAGGGGCGGGGATACGCAGTATTTT.

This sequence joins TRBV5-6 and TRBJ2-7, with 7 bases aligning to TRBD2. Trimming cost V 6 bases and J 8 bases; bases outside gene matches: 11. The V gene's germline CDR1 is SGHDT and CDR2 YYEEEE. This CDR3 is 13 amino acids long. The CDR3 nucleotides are TGTGCCAGCACCCGGGGCAGCGGGGAGAAGCAGTACTTC. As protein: CASTRGSGEKQYF.

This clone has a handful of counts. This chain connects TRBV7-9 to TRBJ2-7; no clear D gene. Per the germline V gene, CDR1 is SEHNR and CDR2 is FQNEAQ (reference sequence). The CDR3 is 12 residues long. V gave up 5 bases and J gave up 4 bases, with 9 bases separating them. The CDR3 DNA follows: TGTGCCAGCAGCCAACGGCCTTACGAGCAGTACTTC. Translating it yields CASSQRPYEQYF. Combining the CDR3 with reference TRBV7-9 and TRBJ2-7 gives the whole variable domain DTGVSQNPRHKITKRGQNVTFRCDPISEHNRLYWYRQTLGQGPEFLTYFQNEAQLEKSRLLSDRFSAERPKGSFSTLEIQRTEQGDSAMYLCASSQRPYEQYFGPGTRLTVT.

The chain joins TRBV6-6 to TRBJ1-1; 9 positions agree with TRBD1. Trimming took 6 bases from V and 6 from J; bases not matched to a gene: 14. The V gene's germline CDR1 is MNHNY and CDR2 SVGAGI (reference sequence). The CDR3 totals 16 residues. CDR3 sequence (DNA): TGTGCCAGCAGCCAAGGGGGGACAGGGATGATCTCTGAAGCTTTCTTT. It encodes CASSQGGTGMISEAFF.